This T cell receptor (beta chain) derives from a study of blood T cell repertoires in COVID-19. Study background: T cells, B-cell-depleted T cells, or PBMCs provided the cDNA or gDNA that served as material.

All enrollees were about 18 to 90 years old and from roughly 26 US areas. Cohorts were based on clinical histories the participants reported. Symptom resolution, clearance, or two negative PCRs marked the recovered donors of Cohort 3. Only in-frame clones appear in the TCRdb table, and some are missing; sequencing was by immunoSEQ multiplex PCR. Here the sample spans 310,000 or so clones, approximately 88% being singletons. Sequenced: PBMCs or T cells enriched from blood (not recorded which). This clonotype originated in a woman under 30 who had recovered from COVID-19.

CDR3 residues: CASSLWSSTNEKLFF. CDR3 DNA: TGTGCCAGCAGCTTATGGAGCTCAACTAATGAAAAACTGTTTTTT. The chain links TRBV7-2 to TRBJ1-4, with unresolved D. This CDR3 spans 15 amino acids. The V end was cut by 2 bases, the J end by 0 bases, with 7 bases between. Germline values: CDR1 SGHTA, CDR2 FQGNSA.